The 24 T cell receptor delta chains below were found in one sample sequenced in a study of gamma-delta chains in newborns, infants, children. TCRdb used CATT to re-call clones from the reads. The sample lists approximately 11,000 delta-chain clones; around 3.5% were seen once. The specimen sequenced was blood. All receptors come from a child who was a newborn, infant or young child, either healthy, febrile or measles-vaccinated (not recorded which).

This chain links TRDV2 with TRDJ3; no clear D gene. From germline, CDR1 is GEAIGNYY and CDR2 EKD. This CDR3 is built from 15 residues. The V and J ends lost 3 bases and 2 bases respectively, with 7 bases between them. The CDR3 DNA is TGTGCCTGTGACGCCTTGGCCTGGGACACCCGACAGATGTTTTTC. Residues: CACDALAWDTRQMFF.

This chain uses TRDV2 with TRDJ3; 9 nucleotides line up with TRDD3. Trimming cost V 1 base and J 2 bases; bases outside gene matches: 2. The CDR3 has 17 residues. Germline CDR1 is GEAIGNYY and CDR2 is EKD. As DNA, the CDR3 is TGTGCCTGTGACACATTGGGGGATACCTGGGACACCCGACAGATGTTTTTC. Its protein product is CACDTLGDTWDTRQMFF.

This clone was seen a few times. The chain combines TRDV1 with TRDJ1; D is unclear. Germline CDR1 and CDR2: TSWWSYY and QGS. V lost 0 bases, J lost 2 bases, and 19 bases lay in between. This CDR3 region has 18 residues. The CDR3: CALGELSLPHRLTDKLIF. The CDR3 DNA reads TGTGCTCTTGGGGAACTGTCTCTCCCCCATCGGTTGACCGATAAACTCATCTTT.

There are a few counts of this clone. In DNA, the CDR3 is TGTGCCTTGCGACTGGGGGATACGAACGATAAACTCATCTTT. Translation: CALRLGDTNDKLIF. The gene calls are TRDV3 and TRDJ1, with 13 nucleotides matching TRDD3. Germline-derived CDR1 and CDR2 are TVYSNPD and GDNSRS (reference sequence). CDR3 length: 14 residues. J gave up 4 bases and V 3 bases, and 5 bases lay outside the gene matches.

By sample share, this clone is medium-sized. V and J are TRAV29/DV5 and TRDJ1, with 7 bases identical to TRDD3. From germline, CDR1 is NSMFDY and CDR2 ISSIKDK. J was trimmed by 4 bases and V by 0 bases; bases with no gene match: 3. This CDR3 contains 13 residues. CDR3 bases: TGTGCAGCAAGCGGTGGGGATAACGATAAACTCATCTTT. Amino acids: CAASGGDNDKLIF.

This clone has only a few counts. The V and J genes are TRDV1 and TRDJ1; 9 bases fit TRDD3. The V and J ends lost 0 bases and 4 bases, in that order; junction bases with no gene match: 24. The CDR3 contains 22 residues. Germline V gives CDR1 TSWWSYY, CDR2 QGS. CDR3 DNA: TGTGCTCTTGGGGAACTGCTGATCTCACAAGGGGGATACCCCACAGGGAACGATAAACTCATCTTT. It codes for CALGELLISQGGYPTGNDKLIF.

The table lists this clone with a few counts. A much larger clonotype is one base distant, so this may be a read error. The chain links TRDV2 to TRDJ3, with TRDD3 identical over 13 bases. The germline V gene has CDR1 GEAIGNYY and CDR2 EKD. The CDR3 length is 20 residues. The CDR3 loop is CACDKVLGDTRSWDARQMFF. The CDR3 DNA reads TGTGCCTGTGACAAAGTACTGGGGGATACGCGCTCCTGGGACGCCCGACAGATGTTTTTC.

Sample share makes this clone medium-sized. V is TRDV2 and J is TRDJ1; TRDD3 matches 13 bases. V was clipped by 1 base and J by 0 bases; unmatched bases: 7. In germline, CDR1 is GEAIGNYY, CDR2 EKD. The CDR3 spans 18 residues. CDR3 sequence reads: CACDTLLGDTPDTDKLIF. CDR3 in DNA: TGTGCCTGTGACACTTTACTGGGGGATACGCCAGACACCGATAAACTCATCTTT.

By share, this clone ranks as medium-sized (0.01 to 0.1%). This sample also contains other DNA sequences that code for the same CDR3. This sequence joins TRAV29/DV5 and TRDJ1, with 8 bases that match TRDD3. CDR3 length: 16 amino acids. In germline, CDR1 is NSMFDY, CDR2 ISSIKDK. The V segment lost 4 bases and the J segment 2 bases; nucleotides outside the gene matches: 13. The CDR3 DNA is TGTGCAGCAGTCTACGGAACTGGGGGCTTAACCGATAAACTCATCTTT. It yields the protein CAAVYGTGGLTDKLIF. Variable domain in full (rest from reference TRAV29/DV5 and TRDJ1): DQQVKQNSPSLSVQEGRISILNCDYTNSMFDYFLWYKKYPAEGPTFLISISSIKDKNEDGRFTVFLNKSAKHLSLHIVPSQPGDSAVYFCAAVYGTGGLTDKLIFGKGTRVTVEP.

This clone was seen a few times. This chain joins TRDV1 and TRDJ1, with 9 bases that match TRDD3. The CDR3 is 19 amino acids. The germline V gene has CDR1 TSWWSYY and CDR2 QGS. V trimming: 1 base; J trimming: 7 bases; junction bases outside the gene matches: 19. The CDR3 is CALGEQVGEVNWGTLKLIF. CDR3 nucleotide sequence: TGTGCTCTTGGGGAACAAGTCGGTGAGGTGAACTGGGGGACACTTAAACTCATCTTT.

A few counts support this clone. The genes are TRDV1 and TRDJ1, with 10 bases fitting TRDD3. The CDR3 extends over 19 amino acids. V lost 0 bases and J lost 1; bases outside the gene matches: 11. The germline CDR1 and CDR2 sequences are TSWWSYY and QGS. The CDR3: CALGELFPPGGYGTDKLIF. In DNA, the CDR3 is TGTGCTCTTGGGGAACTGTTCCCCCCTGGGGGATATGGCACCGATAAACTCATCTTT.

Only a few counts were recorded for this clone. Additional DNA sequences in this sample encode the identical CDR3. This chain uses TRDV2 with TRDJ2; TRDD3 aligns across 13 bases. The V segment lost 2 bases and the J segment 5 bases; nucleotides outside the gene matches: 10. Germline CDR1 is GEAIGNYY and CDR2 is EKD. The CDR3 is 18 residues long. The CDR3 is CACDKLGDTQSLTAQLFF. The CDR3 DNA sequence: TGTGCCTGTGACAAACTGGGGGATACGCAAAGTCTTACAGCACAACTCTTCTTT.

In the case of this clone: Its ends do not fully match the called genes, so a read error is possible. This CDR3 is also generated by other DNA sequences in the sample. The chain combines TRDV1 with TRDJ2, with 12 bases aligning to TRDD3. The length of the CDR3 is 21 residues. From germline, CDR1 is TSWWSYY and CDR2 QGS. Here the CDR3 DNA reads TGTGCTCTTGGGGAACCTTCTTTCCATACTGGGGGATACCGCGCGACAGCACAGCTCTTCTTT. Protein sequence: CALGEPSFHTGGYRATAQLFF.

As for this clone: TCRdb records a much larger clone's protein for this DNA, with a difference at residue 3 that likely arises from a read error; the protein given is the translation of the DNA. This chain links TRDV2 with TRDJ3; 10 bases map to TRDD3. The germline CDR1 and CDR2 sequences are GEAIGNYY and EKD. CDR3 length: 15 amino acids. The CDR3 region is CARDTVLGDTRQMFF. In nucleotides, the CDR3 is TGTGCCCGTGACACGGTACTGGGGGATACCCGACAGATGTTTTTC.

Although no V gene was called, TRDJ1 is the J gene; the table's D call, TRDD3, has no DNA check behind it. CDR3 size: 27 residues. The CDR3 DNA sequence: TGTGCTCTTGGGGAACGTGGGGTTCACATGCCAAGCCGCATAAGCAACTGGGGGATACACGTCACCGATAAACTCATCTTT. The encoded protein is CALGERGVHMPSRISNWGIHVTDKLIF.

This clone was seen a handful of times. The rearrangement links TRDV1 to TRDJ1; D remains ambiguous. The V gene lost 0 bases and the J gene lost 0 bases, with 26 bases spanning the gap. The CDR3 totals 21 residues. CDR1 TSWWSYY and CDR2 QGS come from the germline V gene. The CDR3 is CALGELPLLCRQYCYTDKLIF. CDR3 nucleotides: TGTGCTCTTGGGGAACTCCCCCTCCTGTGCCGTCAATACTGCTACACCGATAAACTCATCTTT.

This clone was detected a few times. A read error may produce the germline difference seen at one junction end. The chain has TRDV1 and TRDJ1, with 11 bases lining up with TRDD3. Germline loops: CDR1 TSWWSYY, CDR2 QGS. This CDR3 is built from 29 residues. In nucleotides, the CDR3 is TGTGCTCTTGGCGAACGGGGAGACCCAGCCAGGTTCCTACGGCACAGTACTGGGGGATATATCCTTAACACCGATAAACTCATCTTT. Translated: CALGERGDPARFLRHSTGGYILNTDKLIF.

The rearrangement uses TRDV1 and TRDJ1; TRDD3 aligns across 13 bases. The CDR3 loop spans 22 amino acids. In germline, CDR1 is TSWWSYY, CDR2 QGS. Trimming cost V 0 bases and J 2 bases; bases outside gene matches: 18. The CDR3 DNA is TGTGCTCTTGGGGAACTGGGCTTCCTATCTATAAACTGGGGGATACGGACCGATAAACTCATCTTT. Translating gives CALGELGFLSINWGIRTDKLIF.

This clone was counted a few times. The rearrangement uses TRDV2 and TRDJ1; 11 nucleotides line up with TRDD3. The CDR3 contains 23 residues. Germline values: CDR1 GEAIGNYY, CDR2 EKD. V gave up 3 bases and J gave up 1 base; unmatched junction bases: 27. The CDR3 reads CACDPLGSGPIVLGDRPTDKLIF. For the CDR3, the DNA is TGTGCCTGTGACCCTCTAGGATCCGGGCCGATTGTACTGGGGGATAGACCCACCGATAAACTCATCTTT.

This clone occurred a few times. The same CDR3 is also encoded by other DNA sequences in this sample. The genes are TRDV1 and TRDJ3, with 9 positions matching TRDD3. V trimming: 4 bases; J trimming: 4 bases; junction bases outside the gene matches: 14. Germline values: CDR1 TSWWSYY, CDR2 QGS. The CDR3 consists of 20 residues. In DNA, the CDR3 is TGTGCTCTTGGGGGCCGCGTTACGCTGGGGGATTCGTGGGACACCCGACAGATGTTTTTC. Its protein product is CALGGRVTLGDSWDTRQMFF.

Comments on this clone: It may be a read error: a sequence one base away is much more abundant. This chain uses TRDV2 with TRDJ3; 12 bases fit TRDD3. The CDR3 contains 19 residues. CDR1 is GEAIGNYY, CDR2 EKD, per germline. V lost 3 bases and J lost 0; bases outside the gene matches: 5. CDR3 loop: CACDALGDTSSWDTRQMFF. CDR3 DNA sequence: TGTGCCTGTGACGCGCTGGGGGATACGAGCTCCTGGGACACCCGACAGATGTTTTTC.

In DNA, the CDR3 is TGTGCCTCCAAATCAGGCCTTCCTAACTCCCGTACTGGGGGATACGCCTCGTACACCGATAAACTCATCTTT. As protein: CASKSGLPNSRTGGYASYTDKLIF. The V call is TRDV3, the J call TRDJ1; TRDD3 matches at 13 bases. This CDR3 has 24 residues. The trim removed 4 bases at V and 0 bases at J, leaving 32 bases unmatched. CDR1 TVYSNPD and CDR2 GDNSRS come from the germline V gene (reference sequence). The whole variable domain, filled in from reference TRDV3 and TRDJ1, reads CDKVTQSSPDQTVASGSEVVLLCTYDTVYSNPDLFWYRIRPDYSFQFVFYGDNSRSEGADFTQGRFSVKHILTQKAFHLVISPVRTEDSATYYCASKSGLPNSRTGGYASYTDKLIFGKGTRVTVEP.

This clone was picked up a small number of times. The rearrangement joins TRDV1 to TRDJ1, with D maybe TRDD2 (5 bases). Trimming cost V 0 bases and J 0 bases, with 17 bases left between them. The CDR3 spans 18 residues. Germline V gives CDR1 TSWWSYY, CDR2 QGS. The CDR3, as DNA: TGTGCTCTTGGGGAACTGTACCTACGCAGCGGATACACCGATAAACTCATCTTT. Translating gives CALGELYLRSGYTDKLIF.

This chain links TRDV1 with TRDJ2, with 12 bases matching TRDD3. Germline values: CDR1 TSWWSYY, CDR2 QGS. CDR3 length: 25 amino acids. The V segment lost 3 bases and the J segment 4 bases; nucleotides outside the gene matches: 30. CDR3 coding DNA: TGTGCTCTTGGGGATCCACCCCTGTTCCTACGACCCTACTGGGGGATACCCCTTGGGACAGCACAACTCTTCTTT. This translates into CALGDPPLFLRPYWGIPLGTAQLFF.